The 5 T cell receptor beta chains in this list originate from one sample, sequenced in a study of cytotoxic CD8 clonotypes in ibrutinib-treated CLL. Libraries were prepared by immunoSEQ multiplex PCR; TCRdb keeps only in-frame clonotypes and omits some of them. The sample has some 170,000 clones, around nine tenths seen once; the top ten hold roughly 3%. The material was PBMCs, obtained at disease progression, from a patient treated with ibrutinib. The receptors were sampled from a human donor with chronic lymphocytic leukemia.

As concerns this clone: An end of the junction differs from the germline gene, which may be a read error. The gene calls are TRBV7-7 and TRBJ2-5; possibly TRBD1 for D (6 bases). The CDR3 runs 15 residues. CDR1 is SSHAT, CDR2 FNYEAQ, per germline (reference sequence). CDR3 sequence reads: CASSFTGTPQETQYF. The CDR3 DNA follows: TGTGCTAGCAGCTTTACCGGGACACCCCAAGAGACCCAGTACTTC.

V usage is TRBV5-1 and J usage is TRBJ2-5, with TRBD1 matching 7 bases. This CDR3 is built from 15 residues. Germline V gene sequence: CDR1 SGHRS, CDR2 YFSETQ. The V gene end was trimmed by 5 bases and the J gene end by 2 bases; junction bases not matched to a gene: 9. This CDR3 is CASRPWGQRQETQYF. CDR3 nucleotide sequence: TGCGCCAGCAGGCCCTGGGGACAGAGACAAGAGACCCAGTACTTC. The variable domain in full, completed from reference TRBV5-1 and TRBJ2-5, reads KAGVTQTPRYLIKTRGQQVTLSCSPISGHRSVSWYQQTPGQGLQFLFEYFSETQRNKGNFPGRFSGRQFSNSRSEMNVSTLELGDSALYLCASRPWGQRQETQYFGPGTRLLVL.

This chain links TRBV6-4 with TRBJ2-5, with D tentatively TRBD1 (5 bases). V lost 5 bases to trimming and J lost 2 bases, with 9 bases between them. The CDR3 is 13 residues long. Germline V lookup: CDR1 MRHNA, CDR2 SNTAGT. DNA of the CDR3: TGTGCCAGCAGTCGACAGCTTCAAGAGACCCAGTACTTC. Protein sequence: CASSRQLQETQYF.

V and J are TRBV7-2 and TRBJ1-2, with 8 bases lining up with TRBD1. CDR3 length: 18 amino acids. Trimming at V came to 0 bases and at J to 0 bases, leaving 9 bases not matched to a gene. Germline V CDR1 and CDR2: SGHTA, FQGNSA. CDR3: CASSLAAQGAVTNYGYTF. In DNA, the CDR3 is TGTGCCAGCAGCTTAGCTGCTCAGGGGGCAGTTACTAACTATGGCTACACCTTC. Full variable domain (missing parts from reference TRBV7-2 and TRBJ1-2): GAGVSQSPSNKVTEKGKDVELRCDPISGHTALYWYRQSLGQGLEFLIYFQGNSAPDKSGLPSDRFSAERTGGSVSTLTIQRTQQEDSAVYLCASSLAAQGAVTNYGYTFGSGTRLTVV.

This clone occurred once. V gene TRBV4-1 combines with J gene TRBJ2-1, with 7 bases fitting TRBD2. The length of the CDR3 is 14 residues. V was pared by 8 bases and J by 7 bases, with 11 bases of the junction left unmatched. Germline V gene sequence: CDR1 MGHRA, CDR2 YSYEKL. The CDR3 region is CASWRREHGNEQFF. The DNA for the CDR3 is TGCGCCAGCTGGCGGCGGGAGCATGGAAATGAGCAGTTCTTC.